A single TCR beta chain is shown here with its context. Its antigen is unidentified. This sample was taken from a study of cytomegalovirus exposure and HLA in healthy donors. General study findings and limits: In a later analysis, TCR beta V- and J-gene trimming showed a link to a missense DCLRE1C variant. Most TCR beta V segments were productive about 90% or about 30% of the time in an earlier analysis. What TCR beta sequences reportedly achieved was accurate prediction of HLA-A and HLA-B alleles in most subjects. Most TCR sequences were rare, but some public TCRs occurred in many donors.

It was with 60 Vbeta and 13 Jbeta primers that the PCR ran. Method: immunoSEQ multiplex PCR; TCRdb's copy keeps in-frame clones and lacks some. The data hold 75,000 to 95,000 clones, with 63% observed a single time. Sequencing was performed on PBMCs. The TCR was taken from a woman aged 25 to 45 in good health and CMV-seronegative.

The CDR3 protein is CASSYGQGGSEQYF. The CDR3 nucleotides are TGTGCCAGCAGTTACGGACAGGGAGGATCCGAGCAGTACTTC. The genes are TRBV6-5 and TRBJ2-7; TRBD1 agrees at 8 bases. With V trimmed by 2 bases and J by 6 bases, 6 bases remained unmatched. The CDR3 sequence is 14 residues long. Germline loops: CDR1 MNHEY, CDR2 SVGAGI.